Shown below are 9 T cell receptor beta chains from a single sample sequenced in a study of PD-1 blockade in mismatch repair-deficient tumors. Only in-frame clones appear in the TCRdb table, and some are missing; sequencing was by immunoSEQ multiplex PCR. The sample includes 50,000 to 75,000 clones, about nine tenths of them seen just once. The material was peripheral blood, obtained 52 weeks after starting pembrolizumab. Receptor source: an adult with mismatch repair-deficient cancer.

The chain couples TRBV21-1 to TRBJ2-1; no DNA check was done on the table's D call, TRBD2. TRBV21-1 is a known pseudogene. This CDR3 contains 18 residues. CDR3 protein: CASIAGPPGLGNYNEQFF. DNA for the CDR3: TGTGCCAGCATTGCGGGACCTCCGGGACTAGGAAACTACAATGAGCAGTTCTTC.

The CDR3 DNA is TGTGCCAGCAGTTTATTCCCGAACCTGCGGTACGAGCAGTACTTC. This codes for CASSLFPNLRYEQYF. This chain uses TRBV27 with TRBJ2-7, with unresolved D. V lost 1 base and J 4 bases, leaving 14 bases between the germline ends. There are 15 residues in the CDR3. Germline CDR1 reads MNHEY; CDR2 reads SMNVEV (reference sequence).

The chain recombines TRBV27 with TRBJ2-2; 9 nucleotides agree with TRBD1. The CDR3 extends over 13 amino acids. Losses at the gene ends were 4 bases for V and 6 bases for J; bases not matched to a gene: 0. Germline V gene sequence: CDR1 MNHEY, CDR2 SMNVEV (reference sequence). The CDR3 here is CASSYRGPGELFF. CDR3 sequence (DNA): TGTGCCAGCAGTTACAGGGGGCCCGGGGAGCTGTTTTTT.

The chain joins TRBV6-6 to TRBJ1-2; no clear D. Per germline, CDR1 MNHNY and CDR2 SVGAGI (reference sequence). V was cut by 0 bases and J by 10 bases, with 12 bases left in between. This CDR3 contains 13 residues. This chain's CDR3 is CASSYSAPRDYTF. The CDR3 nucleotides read TGTGCCAGCAGTTACTCAGCACCTCGGGACTACACCTTC.

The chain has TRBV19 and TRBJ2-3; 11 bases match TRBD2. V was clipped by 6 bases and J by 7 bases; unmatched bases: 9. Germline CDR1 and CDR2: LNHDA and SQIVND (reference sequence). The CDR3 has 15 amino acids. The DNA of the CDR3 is TGTGCCAGTAGCATTAGCGGGAGGGCCGGGAATACGCAGTATTTT. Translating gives CASSISGRAGNTQYF.

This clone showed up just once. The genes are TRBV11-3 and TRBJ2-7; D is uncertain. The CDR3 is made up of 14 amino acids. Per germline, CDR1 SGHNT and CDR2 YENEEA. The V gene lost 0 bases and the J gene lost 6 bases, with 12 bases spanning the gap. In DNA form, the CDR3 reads TGTGCCAGCAGCTTAGACCTAGAAATGAGCGAGCAGTACTTC. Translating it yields CASSLDLEMSEQYF. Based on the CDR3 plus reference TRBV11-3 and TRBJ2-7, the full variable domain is EAGVVQSPRYKIIEKKQPVAFWCNPISGHNTLYWYLQNLGQGPELLIRYENEEAVDDSQLPKDRFSAERLKGVDSTLKIQPAELGDSAVYLCASSLDLEMSEQYFGPGTRLTVT.

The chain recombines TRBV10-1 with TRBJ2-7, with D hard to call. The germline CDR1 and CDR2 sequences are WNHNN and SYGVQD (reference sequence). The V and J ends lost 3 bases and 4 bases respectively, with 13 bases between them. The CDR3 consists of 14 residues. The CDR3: CASSEGPGEYEQYF. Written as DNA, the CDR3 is TGCGCCAGCAGTGAAGGACCGGGCGAATACGAGCAGTACTTC.

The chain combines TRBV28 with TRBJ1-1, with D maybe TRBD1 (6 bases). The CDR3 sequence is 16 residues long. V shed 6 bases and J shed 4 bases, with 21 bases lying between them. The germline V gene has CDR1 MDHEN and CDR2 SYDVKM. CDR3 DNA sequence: TGTGCCAGCAGAGATAGAGTGGGGGCGGGGAGCACTGAAGCTTTCTTT. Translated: CASRDRVGAGSTEAFF.

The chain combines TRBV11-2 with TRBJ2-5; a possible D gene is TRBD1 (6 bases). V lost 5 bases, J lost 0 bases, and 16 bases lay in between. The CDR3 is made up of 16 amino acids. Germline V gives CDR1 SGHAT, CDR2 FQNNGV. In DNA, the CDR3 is TGTGCCAGCAGCGCAGGGGACCTCTCGTACCAAGAGACCCAGTACTTC. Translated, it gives CASSAGDLSYQETQYF.